The present T cell receptor beta chain was sequenced within a study of T cell changes during pregnancy in multiple sclerosis. The assay was immunoSEQ multiplex PCR, and TCRdb's table has in-frame clones only and misses some. The sample contains some 37,000 clones, around 90% of which appear only once. The ends were cut back, 4 bases at V and 0 bases at J, with 13 bases in the middle. Per the germline V gene, CDR1 is SGHNT and CDR2 is YYREEE (reference sequence). This CDR3 is built from 16 residues. The sequence was obtained from a female donor with multiple sclerosis, enrolled in a pregnancy study. This chain uses TRBV5-4 with TRBJ2-2, with D perhaps TRBD1 (5 bases). The source was CD4+ T cells from peripheral blood mononuclear cells, collected in the first trimester of pregnancy. The CDR3 coding sequence is TGTGCCAGCAGCGGGTTGACAGCTCCGAACACCGGGGAGCTGTTTTTT. It codes for CASSGLTAPNTGELFF.